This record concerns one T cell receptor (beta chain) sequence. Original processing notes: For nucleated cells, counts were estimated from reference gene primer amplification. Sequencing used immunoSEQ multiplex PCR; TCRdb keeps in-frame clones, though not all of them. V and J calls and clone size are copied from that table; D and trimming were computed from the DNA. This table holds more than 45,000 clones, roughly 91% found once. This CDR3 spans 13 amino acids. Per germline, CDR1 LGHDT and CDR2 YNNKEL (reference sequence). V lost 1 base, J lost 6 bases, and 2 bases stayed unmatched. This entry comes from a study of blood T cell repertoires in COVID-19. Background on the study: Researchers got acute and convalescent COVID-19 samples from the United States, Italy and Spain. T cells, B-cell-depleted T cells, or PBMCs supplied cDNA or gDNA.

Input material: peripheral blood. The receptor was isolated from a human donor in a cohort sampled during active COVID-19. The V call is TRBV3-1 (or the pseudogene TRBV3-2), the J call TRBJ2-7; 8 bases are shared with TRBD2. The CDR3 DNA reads TGTGCCAGCAGCCAAGTGGCGGGAGGCGAGCAGTACTTC. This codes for CASSQVAGGEQYF.